One sample yielded the 13 T cell receptor beta chains listed below, sequenced in a study of cytomegalovirus exposure and HLA in healthy donors. A multiplex PCR was run with 60 Vbeta primers and 13 Jbeta primers. TCRdb's table, derived via immunoSEQ multiplex PCR, lists solely in-frame clones and lacks some. The repertoire consists of 190,000 or so clones, with around 83% occurring once and the leading ten covering over 1.5%. Source material: PBMCs. These receptor sequences come from a man in his fifties or sixties in good health and CMV-seronegative.

The V gene is TRBV6-5, the J gene TRBJ2-7; 9 bases agree with TRBD2. Germline-derived CDR1 and CDR2 are MNHEY and SVGAGI. V lost 4 bases and J lost 2; bases outside the gene matches: 3. This CDR3 is 14 amino acids long. DNA of the CDR3: TGTGCCAGCAGTTCAACTAGCGGGCCCTACGAGCAGTACTTC. The encoded protein is CASSSTSGPYEQYF.

This chain connects TRBV6-1 to TRBJ1-1; 8 bases are shared with TRBD1. CDR1 and CDR2 from the germline V gene are MNHNS and SASEGT. The CDR3 length is 14 residues. V gave up 5 bases and J gave up 6 bases; unmatched junction bases: 8. The CDR3 region is CASSPRQGRAEAFF. CDR3 coding DNA: TGTGCCAGCAGTCCCCGACAGGGGAGGGCTGAAGCTTTCTTT.

The chain links TRBV7-9 to TRBJ1-1; D perhaps matches TRBD1 (5 bases). Trimming took off 5 bases at V and 3 bases at J, with 19 bases between the two ends. There are 16 residues in the CDR3. The V gene's germline CDR1 is SEHNR and CDR2 FQNEAQ (reference sequence). For the CDR3, the DNA is TGTGCCAGCAGCCTTTTAGGGGTGCAAGGGGACACTGAAGCTTTCTTT. Amino acids: CASSLLGVQGDTEAFF.

This clone came up a few times. The V and J genes are TRBV9 and TRBJ2-1; 9 positions agree with TRBD1. From germline, CDR1 is SGDLS and CDR2 YYNGEE. The junction had 8 bases not matched to a gene; V was cut back by 2 bases and J by 5 bases. The CDR3 contains 16 residues. The DNA of the CDR3 is TGTGCCAGCAGCGTTCGAACAGGGGGCCTAGACAATGAGCAGTTCTTC. This sequence encodes CASSVRTGGLDNEQFF.

The chain has TRBV15 and TRBJ2-7; 12 nucleotides match TRBD1. The trim removed 9 bases at V and 4 bases at J, leaving 7 bases unmatched. This CDR3 comprises 14 residues. CDR1 is LNHNV, CDR2 YYDKDF, per germline (reference sequence). DNA of the CDR3: TGTGCCACTGCACGGGACAGGGGGCGGTACGAGCAGTACTTC. Translation gives CATARDRGRYEQYF. Combining the CDR3 with reference TRBV15 and TRBJ2-7 gives the whole variable domain DAMVIQNPRYQVTQFGKPVTLSCSQTLNHNVMYWYQQKSSQAPKLLFHYYDKDFNNEADTPDNFQSRRPNTSFCFLDIRSPGLGDTAMYLCATARDRGRYEQYFGPGTRLTVT.

V and J are TRBV5-1 and TRBJ2-3; a possible D gene is TRBD2 (7 bases). Trimming took 3 bases from V and 4 from J, leaving 15 bases between them. Germline V gene lookup returns CDR1 SGHRS and CDR2 YFSETQ. CDR3 size: 15 residues. CDR3 bases: TGCGCCAGCAGCTCCAGCGAGGGGGGGGCAGATACGCAGTATTTT. It translates to CASSSSEGGADTQYF.

The chain links TRBV5-1 to TRBJ1-1; D possibly corresponds to TRBD1 (6 bases). V was cut by 0 bases and J by 1 base, with 10 bases left in between. This CDR3 has 15 amino acids. CDR1 is SGHRS and CDR2 is YFSETQ in the germline V gene. CDR3 nucleotides: TGCGCCAGCAGCTTGGCCGGACAGAAGAACACTGAAGCTTTCTTT. Its protein is CASSLAGQKNTEAFF.

The rearrangement uses TRBV9 and TRBJ2-1, with D possibly being TRBD2 (6 bases). The germline gives CDR1 SGDLS, CDR2 YYNGEE. The V gene lost 0 bases and the J gene lost 4 bases, with 11 bases spanning the gap. The CDR3 totals 15 residues. The CDR3 spells CASSVGLASYNEQFF. In nucleotides, the CDR3 is TGTGCCAGCAGCGTAGGGCTAGCGTCATACAATGAGCAGTTCTTC.

Comment on this clone: A junction boundary mismatches the germline segment, possibly from a read error. The chain has TRBV7-9 and TRBJ2-1, with TRBD2 identical over 7 bases. CDR3 length: 16 residues. Germline V CDR1 and CDR2: SEHNR, FQNEAQ (reference sequence). The CDR3 DNA sequence: TGTGCCAGCACCTTAGCGTCCGGGAGGTCCCACAATGAGCAGTTCTTC. The encoded protein is CASTLASGRSHNEQFF. Looking up the rest from reference TRBV7-9 and TRBJ2-1 gives the full variable domain: DTGVSQNPRHKITKRGQNVTFRCDPISEHNRLYWYRQTLGQGPEFLTYFQNEAQLEKSRLLSDRFSAERPKGSFSTLEIQRTEQGDSAMYLCASTLASGRSHNEQFFGPGTRLTVL.

Written as DNA, the CDR3 is TGTGCCAGTAGTATAAGCGAAGTATTACCTGCTTTCTTT. Residues: CASSISEVLPAFF. The V gene is TRBV19, the J gene TRBJ1-1, with D uncertain. Trimming removed 2 bases at V and 11 bases at J, with 15 bases between. The CDR3 is made up of 13 amino acids. Germline CDR1 is LNHDA and CDR2 is SQIVND (reference sequence).

In this sample, this clone turned up once. The V and J genes are TRBV19 and TRBJ2-5, with TRBD1 identical over 8 bases. From germline, CDR1 is LNHDA and CDR2 SQIVND (reference sequence). The CDR3 runs to 18 residues. V was clipped by 1 base and J by 5 bases; unmatched bases: 15. The CDR3 is CASSIGLVTGVFSETQYF. For the CDR3, the DNA is TGTGCCAGTAGTATAGGGCTCGTGACAGGGGTATTCTCGGAGACCCAGTACTTC.

This clone was detected only once. The rearrangement uses TRBV9 and TRBJ2-7; D possibly corresponds to TRBD1 (5 bases). V lost 4 bases and J 3 bases, leaving 11 bases between the germline ends. In germline, CDR1 is SGDLS, CDR2 YYNGEE. This CDR3 spans 13 amino acids. The CDR3 region is CASSPRGIYEQYF. CDR3 DNA: TGTGCCAGCAGCCCAAGGGGAATCTACGAGCAGTACTTC.

The gene calls are TRBV27 and TRBJ2-7, with 7 bases matching TRBD2. CDR3 length: 15 residues. Germline V gene lookup returns CDR1 MNHEY and CDR2 SMNVEV (reference sequence). V shed 2 bases and J 1 base; nucleotides not matched to a gene: 5. The CDR3 coding sequence is TGTGCCAGCAGTTTAACGGCGGGGGAATCCTACGAGCAGTACTTC. Amino acid sequence: CASSLTAGESYEQYF.